This TCR beta chain was sequenced during a study of blood T cell repertoires in COVID-19. Study-wide context: Samples came from the United States, Italy and Spain, spanning acute and convalescent COVID-19. Sources were T cells, B-cell-depleted T cells, or PBMCs; the material itself was cDNA or gDNA.

In the original analysis: Nucleated cell counts were estimated from reference gene primer amplification. The protocol was immunoSEQ multiplex PCR, while the TCRdb copy is restricted to in-frame clones and leaves out a portion. The V and J calls and clone size are taken from that table; D and trimming were inferred from the DNA. The table records over 25,000 clones, around 90% of them present only once. This clone was seen just once. The germline V gene encodes CDR1 MNHEY and CDR2 SMNVEV (reference sequence). This CDR3 has 16 amino acids. After removal of 0 bases from V and 7 bases from J, the junction contained 9 bases not matched to a gene.

The chain is built from TRBV27 and TRBJ2-3; TRBD2 aligns across 8 bases. Sequenced material: peripheral blood. The clonotype comes from a human donor in a cohort sampled during active COVID-19. The donor label of this sample is uncertain. The CDR3 sequence: CASSLSGGRRGYTQYF. The CDR3 nucleotides are TGTGCCAGCAGTTTATCAGGCGGGAGGCGGGGATATACGCAGTATTTT.